This passage covers 21 T cell receptor beta chains from one sample sequenced in a study of graft-versus-host responses after intestinal transplantation. Assay: immunoSEQ multiplex PCR; the TCRdb copy retains only in-frame clones and omits some. This sample has about 7,000 clones; around a third occur once, and the top ten carry around 6.2%. Co-plated with some 200,000 CFSE-labeled responder cells were some 200,000 irradiated, violet-dye-labeled stimulator cells. The input for sequencing was alloreactive CD8+ T cells from a mixed lymphocyte reaction culture, taken before transplantation. Specified subset: CFSE-low proliferating T cells sorted from roughly 6-day pre-transplant mixed lymphocyte reaction (GvH or HvG direction). These receptors all come from a human patient who was an organ donor for intestinal transplantation.

Note on this clone: A far bigger clonotype differs at one base, so this is likely a read error. The chain joins TRBV29-1 to TRBJ2-7, with a possible D match to TRBD1 (7 bases). The J call may be faulty, since TRBJ2-1 better matches the DNA end. Germline V gene sequence: CDR1 SQVTM, CDR2 ANQGSEA. The CDR3 has 12 amino acids. The CDR3 protein is CSVLQGGYEQFF. CDR3 sequence (DNA): TGCAGCGTGCTGCAGGGGGGCTACGAGCAGTTCTTC.

This chain connects TRBV6-5 to TRBJ2-5; 9 bases map to TRBD2. V dropped 5 bases and J dropped 3; count of bases not matched to a gene: 4. Germline CDR1 MNHEY, CDR2 SVGAGI. This CDR3 contains 14 residues. CDR3: CASSGIAGEETQYF. The CDR3 nucleotides read TGTGCCAGCAGTGGTATAGCGGGGGAAGAGACCCAGTACTTC.

The CDR3 is CASTEGGSDGFYEQYF. CDR3 coding DNA: TGCGCCAGCACGGAGGGGGGTAGTGATGGTTTCTACGAGCAGTACTTC. This chain uses TRBV5-1 with TRBJ2-7; D assignment may be TRBD1 or TRBD2 (6 bases each). Trimming stripped 6 bases from V and 3 bases from J, with 22 bases between. This CDR3 comprises 16 residues. The V gene's germline CDR1 is SGHRS and CDR2 YFSETQ. The full variable domain, completed using reference TRBV5-1 and TRBJ2-7, is KAGVTQTPRYLIKTRGQQVTLSCSPISGHRSVSWYQQTPGQGLQFLFEYFSETQRNKGNFPGRFSGRQFSNSRSEMNVSTLELGDSALYLCASTEGGSDGFYEQYFGPGTRLTVT.

This chain uses TRBV6-8 with TRBJ1-2; tentatively, D is TRBD1 (6 bases). Deletions cut 5 bases from V and 4 bases from J, with 23 bases between. CDR3 length equals 17 residues. Per germline, CDR1 MNHGY and CDR2 SAAAGT. In DNA form, the CDR3 reads TGTGCCAGCAGTAAGGGGGTATGCTCTAGAAAGACCTATGGCTACACCTTC. Its translation: CASSKGVCSRKTYGYTF.

This clone showed up just a few times. The rearrangement links TRBV4-3 to TRBJ1-2; D call uncertain. The germline V gene encodes CDR1 LGHNA and CDR2 YSLEER. V lost 0 bases and J lost 6, with 11 bases in between. The CDR3 runs 14 residues. CDR3 sequence: CASSQECGRNGYTF. The CDR3 coding sequence is TGCGCCAGCAGCCAAGAGTGCGGGAGGAATGGCTACACCTTC.

J is TRBJ1-6 and V is TRBV6-5, with D hard to call. Germline CDR1 reads MNHEY; CDR2 reads SVGAGI. The CDR3 totals 15 residues. V was pared by 7 bases and J by 6 bases, with 16 bases between. In DNA form, the CDR3 reads TGTGCCAGCACGCCGAGAGAAATCGGTAATTCACCCCTCCACTTT. This translates into CASTPREIGNSPLHF.

V is TRBV5-3 and J is TRBJ1-4; D uncertain. TRBV5-3 carries the ORF label, with uncertain function. The CDR3 totals 11 residues. V shed 8 bases and J shed 7 bases, with 9 bases lying between them. CDR3 region: CASKRAEKLFF. Written as DNA, the CDR3 is TGTGCCAGCAAAAGGGCTGAAAAACTGTTTTTT.

This clone was detected only a few times. The chain carries TRBV7-2 and TRBJ1-2, with 8 bases aligning to TRBD1. CDR1 and CDR2 from the germline V gene are SGHTA and FQGNSA. Losses at the gene ends were 5 bases for V and 3 bases for J; bases not matched to a gene: 5. This CDR3 is 14 amino acids long. DNA of the CDR3: TGTGCCAGCAGCGGACAGGGCACAGACTATGGCTACACCTTC. It yields the protein CASSGQGTDYGYTF.

This clone is medium-sized in the sample. J is TRBJ1-2 and V is TRBV6-5; no firm D call. From germline, CDR1 is MNHEY and CDR2 SVGAGI. This CDR3 is built from 13 residues. Trimming cost V 2 bases and J 2 bases, with 6 bases left between them. The CDR3 sequence is CASSYGGNYGYTF. The CDR3, as DNA: TGTGCCAGCAGTTACGGAGGGAACTATGGCTACACCTTC.

In the case of this clone: One base away lies a much larger clone, so this may be a sequencing read error. This chain links TRBV4-2 with TRBJ2-3; possibly TRBD2 for D (6 bases). V lost 0 bases and J lost 4, with 8 bases in between. Germline values: CDR1 LGHNA, CDR2 YNFKEQ. The CDR3 contains 14 residues. For the CDR3, the DNA is TGTGCCAGCAGCCAAGATCCTAGCGCAGATACGCAGTATTTT. Protein sequence: CASSQDPSADTQYF.

The rearrangement uses TRBV25-1 and TRBJ2-3; D not resolved. The V gene lost 4 bases and the J gene lost 2 bases, with 10 bases spanning the gap. CDR1 is MGHDK and CDR2 is SYGVNS in the germline V gene. The CDR3 loop spans 14 amino acids. CDR3 in DNA: TGTGCCAGCAGTGTCTGGAGCATCACAGATACGCAGTATTTT. Translated: CASSVWSITDTQYF.

This clone was seen a few times. V is TRBV7-3 and J is TRBJ1-5; 8 nucleotides agree with TRBD1. Germline values: CDR1 SGHTA, CDR2 FQGTGA. The CDR3 consists of 13 residues. J was trimmed by 6 bases and V by 5 bases; bases with no gene match: 3. As DNA, the CDR3 is TGTGCCAGCAGCCAGGGGGCAGGTCAGCCCCAGCATTTT. It yields the protein CASSQGAGQPQHF. The full variable domain, in which reference TRBV7-3 and TRBJ1-5 provide the parts outside the CDR3, is GAGVSQTPSNKVTEKGKYVELRCDPISGHTALYWYRQSLGQGPEFLIYFQGTGAADDSGLPNDRFFAVRPEGSVSTLKIQRTERGDSAVYLCASSQGAGQPQHFGDGTRLSIL.

The count of this clone is one. The V gene is TRBV4-3, the J gene TRBJ2-7, with D perhaps assigned TRBD1 or TRBD2 (6 bases each). From germline, CDR1 is LGHNA and CDR2 YSLEER. Trimming took off 0 bases at V and 1 base at J, with 16 bases between the two ends. The CDR3 runs to 17 residues. The CDR3 DNA reads as TGCGCCAGCAGCCAAGAGCTATGCGGAGGGGGGTCCTACGAGCAGTACTTC. The encoded protein is CASSQELCGGGSYEQYF.

The sample holds a few counts of this clone. The J gene is TRBJ2-5, the V gene TRBV7-4; 8 positions agree with TRBD2. This CDR3 spans 17 amino acids. Unmatched junction bases numbered 17, after V lost 5 bases and J lost 6 bases. CDR1 is SGHVT and CDR2 is SQSDAQ in the germline V gene. CDR3 in DNA: TGTGCCAGCAGCCCTGTAGCGGGGACCCTCTCCGATCAGACCCAGTACTTC. Encoded protein: CASSPVAGTLSDQTQYF.

V is TRBV30 and J is TRBJ2-2, with D tentatively TRBD2 (7 bases). The V and J ends lost 0 bases and 4 bases respectively, with 15 bases between them. This CDR3 comprises 16 residues. CDR1 is GTSNPN and CDR2 is SVGIG in the germline V gene (reference sequence). The CDR3 DNA sequence: TGTGCCTGGAGTGTAGGGGGGGCGCGGAGCACCGGGGAGCTGTTTTTT. Its protein product is CAWSVGGARSTGELFF.

The chain employs TRBV4-3 and TRBJ2-3; a weak D match, TRBD2 (6 bases). Germline loops: CDR1 LGHNA, CDR2 YSLEER. This CDR3 region has 15 residues. V lost 0 bases and J 3 bases, leaving 10 bases between the germline ends. The CDR3 sequence is CASSQERGRTDTQYF. DNA of the CDR3: TGCGCCAGCAGCCAAGAGCGGGGTAGGACAGATACGCAGTATTTT.

The chain joins TRBV11-1 to TRBJ2-2; D not certain. The length of the CDR3 is 15 residues. Germline CDR1 SGHAT, CDR2 FQDESV (reference sequence). Trimming took 1 base from V and 3 from J, leaving 9 bases between them. CDR3 sequence (DNA): TGTGCCAGCAGCTTAGTGCGCGGATACACCGGGGAGCTGTTTTTT. It yields the protein CASSLVRGYTGELFF.

This clone was detected a few times. At one end, the junction sequence differs from germline, possibly due to a read error. This chain uses TRBV7-7 with TRBJ2-3; D is uncertain. This CDR3 comprises 16 residues. CDR1 SSHAT and CDR2 FNYEAQ come from the germline V gene (reference sequence). CDR3: CASSLRSHLRTDTQYF. The CDR3 bases are TGTGCTAGCAGCTTACGTAGCCATCTCCGCACAGATACGCAGTATTTT.

The chain joins TRBV5-1 to TRBJ1-2; perhaps TRBD1 as D (6 bases). V lost 4 bases, J lost 4 bases, and 14 bases lay in between. There are 14 residues in the CDR3. Germline V CDR1 and CDR2: SGHRS, YFSETQ. CDR3 amino acids: CASSPGHFVYGYTF. The CDR3 region has the DNA TGCGCCAGCAGCCCGGGACATTTCGTCTATGGCTACACCTTC.

Only a few counts were recorded for this clone. The chain joins TRBV11-3 to TRBJ1-5, with 7 bases aligning to TRBD1. V was clipped by 2 bases and J by 7 bases; unmatched bases: 14. The V gene's germline CDR1 is SGHNT and CDR2 YENEEA. The CDR3 has 17 amino acids. The CDR3 DNA follows: TGTGCCAGCAGCTTAAGAGGGGGCTTGGAGTTTGGGCAGCCCCAGCATTTT. Protein: CASSLRGGLEFGQPQHF.

The chain links TRBV18 to TRBJ2-3; 10 positions agree with TRBD1. The CDR3 sequence is 16 residues long. Germline V CDR1 and CDR2: KGHSH, LQKENI. Germline trimming cut 3 bases from V and 1 base from J; bases unmatched to any gene: 4. This chain's CDR3 is CASSPRQGAGTDTQYF. CDR3 nucleotide sequence: TGTGCCAGCTCACCCCGACAGGGGGCGGGCACAGATACGCAGTATTTT.